Listed below are T cell receptor beta chains from one sample, sequenced in a study of blood T cell repertoires in COVID-19. The repertoire was sequenced with immunoSEQ multiplex PCR; TCRdb's copy has only in-frame clones and lacks some. The sample gives around 57,000 clones, 88% of which show up once; less than 20% is in the top ten. The source material was peripheral blood. The receptors here all came from a woman older than 75 with active COVID-19. The CDR3 runs from the conserved cysteine through the conserved F or W. A D gene is named only where the DNA matches it firmly. The listing skips clone size in some rows; elsewhere it reads once, few, many or a size class.

cdr3_nt	cdr3_aa	clone_size	j_call	v_call	d_call
TGCAGTGCTAGTAAACAGGAATCCGAGCAGTACTTC	CSASKQESEQYF	NA	TRBJ2-7	TRBV20-1	NA
TGTGCCAGCAGTGAGAACAGGGTTAATGAGCAGTTCTTC	CASSENRVNEQFF	NA	TRBJ2-1	TRBV2	NA
TGTGCCAGCAGCTCAGTTACTAGCGGGGGGAATCCGGGCACCGGGGAGCTGTTTTTT	CASSSVTSGGNPGTGELFF	NA	TRBJ2-2	TRBV5-4	TRBD2
TGTGCCAGCAGTTGGAGGGCTGGAGAGCAGTACTTC	CASSWRAGEQYF	NA	TRBJ2-7	TRBV6-5	NA
TGTGCCAGCAGTGAACTGACAGAGGCGGTGTCTGGCTACACCTTC	CASSELTEAVSGYTF	NA	TRBJ1-2	TRBV25-1	NA
TGTGCCAGCAGTCCCCGGAGCTCCTACAATGAGCAGTTCTTC	CASSPRSSYNEQFF	once	TRBJ2-1	TRBV6-5	NA
TGTGCCAGCAGTTACCGAGCGGGGGGGCAAGAGACCCAGTACTTC	CASSYRAGGQETQYF	NA	TRBJ2-5	TRBV6-6	TRBD2
TGTGCCAGCAGCAACCCAGGGGGTCCAGAGACCCAGTACTTC	CASSNPGGPETQYF	NA	TRBJ2-5	TRBV11-2	TRBD1
TGCAGTGCGAGGAACACAGATACGCAGTATTTT	CSARNTDTQYF	NA	TRBJ2-3	TRBV20-1	NA
TGCGCCAGCGCGGGACAGGGGGCTTCCGGGGAGCTGTTTTTT	CASAGQGASGELFF	NA	TRBJ2-2	TRBV5-1	TRBD1
TGCGCCAGCAGCTGGGCGCGGGGGGGAGCCGCCGGGGAGCTGTTTTTT	CASSWARGGAAGELFF	NA	TRBJ2-2	TRBV5-1	TRBD2
TGTGCCAGCAGTGAGGAGCAGTATGGCTACACCTTC	CASSEEQYGYTF	NA	TRBJ1-2	TRBV2	NA
TGTGCCAGCAGTACGGGACAGGGGGCCCAAAACATTCAGTACTTC	CASSTGQGAQNIQYF	NA	TRBJ2-4	TRBV6-2/TRBV6-3	TRBD1
TGTGCCAGCAGCTTAGGGGCGATACCTTATTACTACGAGCAGTACTTC	CASSLGAIPYYYEQYF	NA	TRBJ2-7	TRBV11-2	NA
TGCAGTCCTCGACAGGGGGACGAGCAGTACTTC	CSPRQGDEQYF	NA	TRBJ2-7	TRBV20-1	TRBD1
TGTGCCAGCAGCCCAACTAGCGGCGGGGAGACCCAGTACTTC	CASSPTSGGETQYF	NA	TRBJ2-5	TRBV11-3	TRBD2
TGTGCCAGCAGCTCACTAGCGGGGGGTCCCTACGAGCAGTACTTC	CASSSLAGGPYEQYF	few	TRBJ2-7	TRBV7-2	TRBD2
TGTGCCACCAGCAGAGAGGGACTAGCGGGGGGTATAGATACGCAGTATTTT	CATSREGLAGGIDTQYF	once	TRBJ2-3	TRBV15	TRBD2
TGTGCCACCATGTCGTACAGGGGAGGCACTGAAGCTTTCTTT	CATMSYRGGTEAFF	NA	TRBJ1-1	TRBV15	TRBD1
TGTGCCAGCAGCGTAGCGACTAGCGGGGGTACCGTACAAGAGACCCAGTACTTC	CASSVATSGGTVQETQYF	NA	TRBJ2-5	TRBV9	TRBD2
TGTGCCAGCAGCTGGGGACAGGGAGAAGGCTACACCTTC	CASSWGQGEGYTF	once	TRBJ1-2	TRBV7-9	TRBD1
TGTGCCAGCAGCTACTACACAGGGAGTGGAAACACCATATATTTT	CASSYYTGSGNTIYF	NA	TRBJ1-3	TRBV6-6	NA